This TCR beta chain was sequenced during a study of blood T cell repertoires in COVID-19. As for the study in general: The study drew acute and convalescent COVID-19 samples from the United States, Italy and Spain. Sources were T cells, B-cell-depleted T cells, or PBMCs; the material itself was cDNA or gDNA.

In the study's own analysis: How many nucleated cells were present was estimated from reference gene primer amplification. Produced via immunoSEQ multiplex PCR; TCRdb's table is partial and in-frame only. The DNA gave D and trimming, while V, J and clone size come from that table. This sample has about 330,000 clones; approximately 90% occur once, and the top ten carry approximately 4%. Trimming removed 5 bases from V and 3 bases from J, with 5 bases in between. The germline gives CDR1 LNHDA, CDR2 SQIVND (reference sequence). This CDR3 is built from 12 residues. The rearrangement links TRBV19 to TRBJ1-5; D gene unclear. This TCR came from a woman aged 45 to 65 with active or convalescent COVID-19. The sequencing input was peripheral blood. The CDR3 here is CASSGINQPQHF. The CDR3 DNA sequence: TGTGCCAGTAGTGGCATCAATCAGCCCCAGCATTTT. The complete variable domain, with remaining parts taken from reference TRBV19 and TRBJ1-5, reads DGGITQSPKYLFRKEGQNVTLSCEQNLNHDAMYWYRQDPGQGLRLIYYSQIVNDFQKGDIAEGYSVSREKKESFPLTVTSAQKNPTAFYLCASSGINQPQHFGDGTRLSIL.